The entry below gives a single T cell receptor (beta chain) sequence along with its context. Looked up from germline, CDR1 is LNHDA and CDR2 is SQIVND (reference sequence). The V end lost 3 bases, the J end lost 5 bases, and 11 bases lay between the germline ends. The CDR3 extends over 14 amino acids. This entry is derived from a study of shared clonotypes between healthy human individuals. Study in general: Donors, aged 18 to 49, were a couple of women and a few men.

As handled by the study authors: Owing to the provision of junction-only sequences devoid of quality scores by immunoSEQ, filtering differed. This table comes from immunoSEQ multiplex PCR, and its TCRdb copy is limited to in-frame clones, with some not included. V and J calls and clone size are given by that table; D and trimming were obtained from the DNA. Of fewer than 600,000 clones listed, 75% to 85% are singletons. The chain carries TRBV19 and TRBJ2-1; D is unclear. This receptor was identified in a woman aged 40-49 years in good health. Some clones in this sample may be carry-over from other donors' samples. The sequenced material came from PBMCs. CDR3 in DNA: TGTGCCAGTAGTATTCTTACGTACGACAATGAGCAGTTCTTC. This gives the protein CASSILTYDNEQFF.